The 4 T cell receptor beta chains in this list originate from one sample, sequenced in a study of identifying expanded T cells in peripheral blood. The assay was immunoSEQ multiplex PCR, and TCRdb's table has in-frame clones only and misses some. The top ten hold 15% to 20% of the sample, which has 95,000 to 100,000 clones, around nine tenths seen once. Sequenced sample: blood. All receptors derive from a person aged 18 to 69 in good health.

This chain connects TRBV7-7 to TRBJ2-5; 7 bases fit TRBD2. This CDR3 is built from 15 residues. Germline V gives CDR1 SSHAT, CDR2 FNYEAQ (reference sequence). Trimming cost V 8 bases and J 5 bases; bases outside gene matches: 14. CDR3 sequence: CASSPGGGRKETQYF. The CDR3 DNA reads as TGTGCCAGCTCCCCGGGAGGAGGGCGTAAGGAGACCCAGTACTTC.

The rearrangement links TRBV7-9 to TRBJ2-2, with TRBD1 as a possible D gene (6 bases). The germline CDR1 and CDR2 sequences are SEHNR and FQNEAQ (reference sequence). There are 15 residues in the CDR3. Trimming left V 10 bases short and J 0 bases short, with 15 bases between. CDR3 amino acids: CATGPNRANTGELFF. CDR3 DNA sequence: TGTGCCACTGGGCCGAACAGGGCGAACACCGGGGAGCTGTTTTTT.

The genes are TRBV29-1 and TRBJ1-1; 7 nucleotides align to TRBD1. This CDR3 comprises 13 residues. The germline CDR1 and CDR2 sequences are SQVTM and ANQGSEA. Trimming took 8 bases from V and 2 from J; bases not matched to a gene: 8. CDR3 residues: CSSWDSVNTEAFF. For the CDR3, the DNA is TGCAGCTCCTGGGACAGCGTAAACACTGAAGCTTTCTTT.

The chain links TRBV9 to TRBJ1-1, with D uncertain. Trimming removed 0 bases at V and 1 base at J, with 10 bases between. This CDR3 region has 15 residues. CDR1 SGDLS and CDR2 YYNGEE come from the germline V gene. The CDR3 coding sequence is TGTGCCAGCAGCGTAGAGGGCTGGGGGAACACTGAAGCTTTCTTT. Its translation is CASSVEGWGNTEAFF.